This TCR beta chain appears in the sequencing data of a study of T cells expressing NK-cell markers. Background on the study: It was sorted CD3+CD56+NKG2C+, CD3+CD56+NKG2C- and CD3+CD56-NKG2C+ T cells that supplied the TCR beta repertoires. Eight donors were sequenced, of whom seven were HCMV-seropositive, while the remaining one was HCMV-seronegative. Study conclusions and caveats: Four donors likewise had their CD3+CD56-NKG2C+ fraction led by these clonotypes.

It was by 5'RACE template switching with UMIs that TCR beta cDNA was made. TCRdb re-called the 5' RACE reads and catalogs CDR3 proteins one per entry, DNA excluded. Recorded here are about 460,000 distinct CDR3 sequences; the top ten clones represent over 1.3%. Details on this clonotype: Its antigen is undetermined.

The specimen was blood T cells: a sorted CD56 or NKG2C T cell subset, CD4+ or CD8+ T cells, or bulk PBMC T cells (not recorded which). This TCR was sampled from a woman aged 45-65 years in good health.

This CDR3 is CASSLVRTSHYEQYF. The gene calls are TRBV12-3 or TRBV12-4 and TRBJ2-7; TCRdb lists TRBD2, though no DNA is available to test this call. The CDR3 loop spans 15 amino acids.